What follows is one T cell receptor beta chain and its context. The antigen remains undetermined. Sample treatment: approximately 10-day PBMC culture with coronavirus spike peptide pools or control peptides (ViraFEST assay). ViraFEST expanded antigen-specific T cells with peptide pools, then sequenced TCRs. Wells that each held roughly 1.9 million PBMCs were cultured with around 9.9 IU/ml IL-2 and approximately 10 ug/ml peptide pools. The source of the sample is a study of vaccination and CD4 T cells after COVID-19. General study findings and limits: Investigators enrolled relatively few convalescent patients and included no early post-infection timepoints.

Per the germline V gene, CDR1 is MNHNS and CDR2 is SASEGT. V gave up 5 bases and J gave up 5 bases, with 15 bases separating them. CDR3 length: 14 residues. The Oncomine TCR Beta short-read assay sequenced DNA from cultured CD4+ T cells. TCRdb redid the calling of the PCR reads with MiXCR, one entry per CDR3 protein. Here the sample spans about 10,000 distinct CDR3 sequences, 20% to 30% being singletons. The rearrangement uses TRBV6-1 and TRBJ1-1; possibly TRBD1 for D (6 bases). This material consisted of CD4+ T cells from blood, cultured in vitro, taken before SARS-CoV-2 vaccination. This receptor was taken from a human donor who received a COVID-19 vaccine. Here the CDR3 DNA reads TGTGCCAGCAGTCTCAGGGGCCCGGTAACTGAAGCTTTCTTT. Translating gives CASSLRGPVTEAFF.